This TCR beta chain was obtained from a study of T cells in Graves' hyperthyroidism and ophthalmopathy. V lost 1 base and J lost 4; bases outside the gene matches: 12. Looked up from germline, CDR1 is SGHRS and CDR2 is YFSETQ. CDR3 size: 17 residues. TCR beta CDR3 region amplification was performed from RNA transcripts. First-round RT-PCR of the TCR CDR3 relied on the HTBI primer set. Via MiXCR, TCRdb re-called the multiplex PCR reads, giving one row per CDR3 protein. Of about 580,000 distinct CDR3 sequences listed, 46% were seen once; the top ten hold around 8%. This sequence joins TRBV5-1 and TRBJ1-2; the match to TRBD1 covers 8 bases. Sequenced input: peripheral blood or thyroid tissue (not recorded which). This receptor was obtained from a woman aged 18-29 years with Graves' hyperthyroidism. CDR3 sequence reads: CASSLRGVGQEIYGYTF. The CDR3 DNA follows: TGCGCCAGCAGCTTGCGGGGTGTGGGACAGGAAATCTATGGCTACACCTTC.